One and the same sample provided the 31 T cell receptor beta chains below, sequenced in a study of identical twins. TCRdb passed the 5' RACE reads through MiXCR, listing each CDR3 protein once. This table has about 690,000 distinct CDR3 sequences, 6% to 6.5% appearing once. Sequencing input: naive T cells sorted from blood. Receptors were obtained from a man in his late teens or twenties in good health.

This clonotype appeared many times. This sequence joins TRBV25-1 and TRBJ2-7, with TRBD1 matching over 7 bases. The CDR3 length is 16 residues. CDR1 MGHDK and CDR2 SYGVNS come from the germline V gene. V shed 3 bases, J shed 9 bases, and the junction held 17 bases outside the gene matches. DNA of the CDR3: TGTGCCAGCAGTGACCCGGGACAGACTCGAGATTTGGTGCAGTACTTC. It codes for CASSDPGQTRDLVQYF.

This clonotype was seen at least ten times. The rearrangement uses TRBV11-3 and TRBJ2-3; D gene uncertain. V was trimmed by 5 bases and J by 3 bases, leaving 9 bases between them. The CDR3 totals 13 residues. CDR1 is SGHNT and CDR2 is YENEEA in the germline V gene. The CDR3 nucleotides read TGTGCCAGCAGCCTGCGGAGAACAGATACGCAGTATTTT. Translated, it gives CASSLRRTDTQYF. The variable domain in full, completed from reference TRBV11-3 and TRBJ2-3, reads EAGVVQSPRYKIIEKKQPVAFWCNPISGHNTLYWYLQNLGQGPELLIRYENEEAVDDSQLPKDRFSAERLKGVDSTLKIQPAELGDSAVYLCASSLRRTDTQYFGPGTRLTVL.

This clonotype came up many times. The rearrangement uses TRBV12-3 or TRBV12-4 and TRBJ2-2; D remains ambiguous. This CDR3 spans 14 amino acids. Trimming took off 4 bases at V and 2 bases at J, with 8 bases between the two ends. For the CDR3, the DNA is TGTGCCAGCAGTTCAACTACCAACACCGGGGAGCTGTTTTTT. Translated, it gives CASSSTTNTGELFF.

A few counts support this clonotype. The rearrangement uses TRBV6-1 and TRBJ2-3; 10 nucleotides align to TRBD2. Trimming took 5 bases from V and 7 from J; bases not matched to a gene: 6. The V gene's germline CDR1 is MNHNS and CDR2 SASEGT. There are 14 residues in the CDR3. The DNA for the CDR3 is TGTGCCAGCAGTCTTAGCGGGAGGCTTTATACGCAGTATTTT. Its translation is CASSLSGRLYTQYF.

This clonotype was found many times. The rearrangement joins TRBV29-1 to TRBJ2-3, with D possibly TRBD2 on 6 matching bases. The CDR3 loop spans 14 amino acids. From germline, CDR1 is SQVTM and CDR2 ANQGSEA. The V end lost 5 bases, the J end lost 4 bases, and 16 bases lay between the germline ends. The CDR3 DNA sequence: TGCAGCGTTCCTAAGGAGGGATTTCCAGATACGCAGTATTTT. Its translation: CSVPKEGFPDTQYF.

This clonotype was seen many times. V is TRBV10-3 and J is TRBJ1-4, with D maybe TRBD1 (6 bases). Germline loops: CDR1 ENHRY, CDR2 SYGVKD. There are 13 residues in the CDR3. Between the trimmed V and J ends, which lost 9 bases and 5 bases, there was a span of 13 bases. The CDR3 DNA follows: TGTGCCATTCGACAGGTGGAGAATGAAAAACTGTTTTTT. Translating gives CAIRQVENEKLFF.

CDR3 in amino acids: CSAREAWGDSYTF. CDR3 nucleotides: TGCAGTGCTAGAGAAGCGTGGGGGGACAGCTACACCTTC. The chain couples TRBV20-1 to TRBJ1-2; D perhaps matches TRBD1 (6 bases). The CDR3 extends over 13 amino acids. Germline-derived CDR1 and CDR2 are DFQATT and SNEGSKA (reference sequence). Trimming removed 0 bases from V and 9 bases from J, with 14 bases in between.

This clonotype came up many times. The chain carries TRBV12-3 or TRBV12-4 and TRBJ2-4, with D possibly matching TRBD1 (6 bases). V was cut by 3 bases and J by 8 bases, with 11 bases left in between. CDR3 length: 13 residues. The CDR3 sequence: CASSFLWGHIQYF. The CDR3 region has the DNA TGTGCCAGCAGTTTCCTGTGGGGGCACATTCAGTACTTC.

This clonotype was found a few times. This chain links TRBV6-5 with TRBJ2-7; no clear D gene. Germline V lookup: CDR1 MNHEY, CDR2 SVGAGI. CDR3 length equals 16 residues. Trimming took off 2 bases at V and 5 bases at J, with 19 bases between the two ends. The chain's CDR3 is CASSYAPRMITHEQYF. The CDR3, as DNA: TGTGCCAGCAGTTACGCCCCGAGGATGATCACCCACGAGCAGTACTTC.

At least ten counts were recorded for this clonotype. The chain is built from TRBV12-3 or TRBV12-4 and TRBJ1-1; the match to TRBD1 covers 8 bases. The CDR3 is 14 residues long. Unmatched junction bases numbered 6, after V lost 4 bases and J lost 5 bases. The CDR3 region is CASSSTGVGTEAFF. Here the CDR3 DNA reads TGTGCCAGCAGTTCGACAGGGGTAGGAACTGAAGCTTTCTTT.

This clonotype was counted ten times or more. The CDR3, as DNA: TGCGCCAGCAGCTTGGGACCGGAGGGAAACACCATATATTTT. Translating gives CASSLGPEGNTIYF. The rearrangement joins TRBV5-1 to TRBJ1-3; D call uncertain. The germline V gene has CDR1 SGHRS and CDR2 YFSETQ. Trimming took 0 bases from V and 4 from J, leaving 8 bases between them. This CDR3 spans 14 amino acids.

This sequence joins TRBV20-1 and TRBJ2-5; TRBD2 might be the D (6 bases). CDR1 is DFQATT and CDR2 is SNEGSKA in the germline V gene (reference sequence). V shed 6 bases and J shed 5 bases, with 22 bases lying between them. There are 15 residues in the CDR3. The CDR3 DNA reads TGCAGTGCCACCCCTGACTACCCGGAGGGGGAGACCCAGTACTTC. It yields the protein CSATPDYPEGETQYF.

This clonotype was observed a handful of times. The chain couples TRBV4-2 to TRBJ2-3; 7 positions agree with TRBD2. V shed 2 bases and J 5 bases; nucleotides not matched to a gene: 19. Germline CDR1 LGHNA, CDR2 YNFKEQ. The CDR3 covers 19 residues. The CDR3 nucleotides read TGTGCCAGCAGCCAATCAACCGGTCTAGCGGCCAACTCCCGAGATACGCAGTATTTT. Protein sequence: CASSQSTGLAANSRDTQYF.

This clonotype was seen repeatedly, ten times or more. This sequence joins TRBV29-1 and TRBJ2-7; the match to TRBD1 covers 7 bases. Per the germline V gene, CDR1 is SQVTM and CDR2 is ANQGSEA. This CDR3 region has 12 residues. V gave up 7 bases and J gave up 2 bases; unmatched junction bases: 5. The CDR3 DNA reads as TGCAGCGGGATGACAGGGCCCTACGAGCAGTACTTC. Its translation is CSGMTGPYEQYF.

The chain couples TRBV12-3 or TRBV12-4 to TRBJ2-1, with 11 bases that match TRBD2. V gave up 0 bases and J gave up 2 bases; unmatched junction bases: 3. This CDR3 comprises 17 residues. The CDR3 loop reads CASSLARLAGTYNEQFF. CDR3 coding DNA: TGTGCCAGCAGTTTAGCGCGACTAGCGGGGACCTACAATGAGCAGTTCTTC.

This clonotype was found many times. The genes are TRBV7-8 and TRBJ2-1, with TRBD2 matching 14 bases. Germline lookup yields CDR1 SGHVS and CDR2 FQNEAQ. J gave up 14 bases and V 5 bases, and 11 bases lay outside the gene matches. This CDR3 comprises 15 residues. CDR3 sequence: CASSARLAGGPFKFF. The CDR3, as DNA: TGTGCCAGCAGCGCGCGACTAGCGGGAGGGCCTTTTAAGTTCTTC.

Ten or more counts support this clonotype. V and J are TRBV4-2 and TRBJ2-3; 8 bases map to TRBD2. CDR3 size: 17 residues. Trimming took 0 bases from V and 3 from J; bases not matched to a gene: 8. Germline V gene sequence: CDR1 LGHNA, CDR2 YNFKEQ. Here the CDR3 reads CASSQDFERESTDTQYF. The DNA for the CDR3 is TGTGCCAGCAGCCAAGACTTTGAGCGGGAGTCTACAGATACGCAGTATTTT.

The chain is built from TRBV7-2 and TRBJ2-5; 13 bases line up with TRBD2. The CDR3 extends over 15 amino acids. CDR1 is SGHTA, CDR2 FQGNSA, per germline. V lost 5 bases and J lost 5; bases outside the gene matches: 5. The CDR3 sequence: CASSRTSGRGETQYF. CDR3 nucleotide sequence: TGTGCCAGCAGCCGTACTAGCGGGAGGGGTGAGACCCAGTACTTC.

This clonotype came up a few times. This CDR3 is CASSTRTVAGTEAFF. CDR3 DNA: TGCGCCAGCAGCACCAGGACAGTCGCGGGGACTGAAGCTTTCTTT. This chain uses TRBV5-1 with TRBJ1-1, with D tentatively TRBD1 (6 bases). The CDR3 consists of 15 residues. V lost 4 bases, J lost 5 bases, and 18 bases lay in between. Germline values: CDR1 SGHRS, CDR2 YFSETQ.

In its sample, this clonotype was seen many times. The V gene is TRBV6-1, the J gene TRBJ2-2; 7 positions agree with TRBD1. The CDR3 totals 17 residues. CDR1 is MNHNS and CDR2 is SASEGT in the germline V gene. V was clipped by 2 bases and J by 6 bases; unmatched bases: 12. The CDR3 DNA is TGTGCCAGCAGTGAAAACGCCGTTTACAGGGGAGCCGGGGAGCTGTTTTTT. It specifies CASSENAVYRGAGELFF.

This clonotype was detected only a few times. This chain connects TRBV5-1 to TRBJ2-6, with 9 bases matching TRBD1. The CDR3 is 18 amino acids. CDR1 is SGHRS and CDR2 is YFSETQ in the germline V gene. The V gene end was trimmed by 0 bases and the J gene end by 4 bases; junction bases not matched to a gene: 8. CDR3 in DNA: TGCGCCAGCAGCTTGGATGGGGACAGGGCTGCCGGGGCCAACGTCCTGACTTTC. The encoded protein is CASSLDGDRAAGANVLTF.

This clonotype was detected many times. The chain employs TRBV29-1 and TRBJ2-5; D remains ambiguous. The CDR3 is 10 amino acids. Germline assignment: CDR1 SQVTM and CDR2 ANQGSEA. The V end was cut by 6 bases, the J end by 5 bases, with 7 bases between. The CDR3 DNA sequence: TGCAGCGTGATGTTGGAGACCCAGTACTTC. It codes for CSVMLETQYF.

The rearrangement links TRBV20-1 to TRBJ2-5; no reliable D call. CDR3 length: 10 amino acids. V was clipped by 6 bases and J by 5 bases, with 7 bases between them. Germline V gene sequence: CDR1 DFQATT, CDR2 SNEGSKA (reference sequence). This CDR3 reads CSAGSETQYF. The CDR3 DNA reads TGCAGTGCGGGCTCGGAGACCCAGTACTTC.

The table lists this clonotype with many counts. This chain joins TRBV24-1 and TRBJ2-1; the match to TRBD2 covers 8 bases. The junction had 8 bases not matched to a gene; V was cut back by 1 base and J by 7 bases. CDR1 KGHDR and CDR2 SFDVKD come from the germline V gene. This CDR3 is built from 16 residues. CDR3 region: CATSDFYREGRNEQFF. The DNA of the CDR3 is TGTGCCACCAGTGATTTCTATCGGGAGGGCCGTAATGAGCAGTTCTTC.

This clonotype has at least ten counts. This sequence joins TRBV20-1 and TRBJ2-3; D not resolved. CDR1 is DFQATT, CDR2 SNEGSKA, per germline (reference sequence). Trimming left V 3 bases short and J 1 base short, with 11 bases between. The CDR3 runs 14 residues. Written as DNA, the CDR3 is TGCAGTGCTAGCCCCCCTCGCGGCACAGATACGCAGTATTTT. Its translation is CSASPPRGTDTQYF.

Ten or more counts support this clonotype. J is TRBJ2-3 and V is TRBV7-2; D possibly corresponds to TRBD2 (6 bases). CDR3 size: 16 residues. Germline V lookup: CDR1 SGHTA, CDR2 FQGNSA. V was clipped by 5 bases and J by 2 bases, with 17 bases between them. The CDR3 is CASSRGTHTTTDTQYF. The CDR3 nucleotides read TGTGCCAGCAGCCGCGGGACCCATACGACCACAGATACGCAGTATTTT.

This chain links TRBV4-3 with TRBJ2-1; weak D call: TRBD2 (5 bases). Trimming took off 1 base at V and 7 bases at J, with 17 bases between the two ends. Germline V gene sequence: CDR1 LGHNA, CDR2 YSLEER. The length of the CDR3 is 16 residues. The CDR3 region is CASSQASGLLGNEQFF. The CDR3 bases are TGCGCCAGCAGCCAAGCTTCCGGACTCCTGGGGAATGAGCAGTTCTTC.

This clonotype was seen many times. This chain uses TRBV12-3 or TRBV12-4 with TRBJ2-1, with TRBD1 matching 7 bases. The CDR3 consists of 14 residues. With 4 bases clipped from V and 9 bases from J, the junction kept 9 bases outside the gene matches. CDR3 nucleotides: TGTGCCAGCAGTTCTTACTCACAGGGGAGTGAGCAGTTCTTC. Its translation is CASSSYSQGSEQFF.

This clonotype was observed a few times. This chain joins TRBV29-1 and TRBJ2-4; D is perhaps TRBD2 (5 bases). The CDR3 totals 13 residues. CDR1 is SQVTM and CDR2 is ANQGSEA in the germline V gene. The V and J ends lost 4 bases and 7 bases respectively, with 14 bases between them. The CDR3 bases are TGCAGCGTTGTTGAGGGCCCCGGCAACATTCAGTACTTC. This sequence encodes CSVVEGPGNIQYF.

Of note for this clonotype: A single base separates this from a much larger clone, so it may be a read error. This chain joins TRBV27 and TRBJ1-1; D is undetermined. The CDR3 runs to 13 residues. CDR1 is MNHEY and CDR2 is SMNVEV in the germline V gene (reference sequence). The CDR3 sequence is CANSLQQYTEAFF. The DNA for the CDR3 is TGTGCCAACAGTTTACAGCAGTACACTGAAGCTTTCTTT.

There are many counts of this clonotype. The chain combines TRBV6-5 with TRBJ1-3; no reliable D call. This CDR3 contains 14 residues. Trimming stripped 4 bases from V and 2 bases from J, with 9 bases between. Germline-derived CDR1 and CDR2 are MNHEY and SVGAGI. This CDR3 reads CASSSTETGNTIYF. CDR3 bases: TGTGCCAGCAGTTCGACGGAGACTGGAAACACCATATATTTT.